Following are 21 T cell receptor beta chains from one sample sequenced in a study of neurological immune-mediated disorders. TCRdb re-called the 5' RACE reads through MiXCR, storing one row per CDR3 protein. The sample has under 60,000 distinct CDR3 sequences; about 3.5% are singletons. The sequenced sample consisted of PBMCs. The origin of the receptors is a middle-aged man with multiple sclerosis.

This clonotype has at least ten counts. The V and J genes are TRBV4-1 and TRBJ2-7; D gene unclear. The V end lost 1 base, the J end lost 4 bases, and 17 bases lay between the germline ends. Germline assignment: CDR1 MGHRA and CDR2 YSYEKL. The CDR3 has 16 residues. The CDR3 protein is CASSQGIDARPYEQYF. The CDR3 bases are TGCGCCAGCAGCCAAGGGATTGACGCCAGACCTTACGAGCAGTACTTC.

This clonotype was counted many times. The chain couples TRBV6-5 to TRBJ2-5, with TRBD2 identical over 8 bases. Per the germline V gene, CDR1 is MNHEY and CDR2 is SVGAGI. The CDR3 contains 13 residues. The V and J ends lost 7 bases and 3 bases, in that order; junction bases with no gene match: 4. The CDR3 is CASTQRGKETQYF. In DNA form, the CDR3 reads TGTGCCAGCACTCAGCGGGGGAAAGAGACCCAGTACTTC.

This clonotype came up many times. This chain uses TRBV20-1 with TRBJ1-6; D call uncertain. CDR3 length: 12 residues. Germline assignment: CDR1 DFQATT and CDR2 SNEGSKA (reference sequence). The V and J ends lost 3 bases and 10 bases respectively, with 10 bases between them. The CDR3 loop reads CSASPPNSPLHF. CDR3 coding DNA: TGCAGTGCTAGTCCCCCCAACTCACCCCTCCACTTT.

This clonotype was counted at least ten times. The genes are TRBV7-2 and TRBJ1-6, with D possibly matching TRBD1 (6 bases). CDR3 size: 16 residues. Germline V gene lookup returns CDR1 SGHTA and CDR2 FQGNSA. V was trimmed by 1 base and J by 9 bases, leaving 16 bases between them. CDR3 nucleotide sequence: TGTGCCAGCAGCTTAGGCTCGCTCAGGGGAAGTTCACCCCTCCACTTT. Protein: CASSLGSLRGSSPLHF.

In this sample, this clonotype turned up a few times. The chain recombines TRBV6-1 with TRBJ1-1, with unresolved D. From germline, CDR1 is MNHNS and CDR2 SASEGT. Deletions cut 2 bases from V and 0 bases from J, with 7 bases between. The CDR3 extends over 14 amino acids. This CDR3 reads CASSETDLNTEAFF. The CDR3, as DNA: TGTGCCAGCAGTGAAACAGATTTGAACACTGAAGCTTTCTTT.

The sample holds a few counts of this clonotype. One end of the junction fails to match germline, which may point to a read error. In DNA, the CDR3 is TGTGCCAGCAGTTATGAGGAGGGCGGCTCACCCCTCAACTTT. Translated: CASSYEEGGSPLNF. The rearrangement joins TRBV6-6 to TRBJ1-6; no reliable D call. The CDR3 contains 14 residues. The V gene's germline CDR1 is MNHNY and CDR2 SVGAGI (reference sequence).

This clonotype appeared many times. This chain uses TRBV5-5 with TRBJ1-2; D not resolved. Germline CDR1 SGHKS, CDR2 YYEKEE (reference sequence). Trimming removed 0 bases from V and 4 bases from J, with 13 bases in between. The CDR3 extends over 15 amino acids. The CDR3 nucleotides are TGTGCCAGCAGCTTGGGCTTGTCAGACTCCTATGGCTACACCTTC. Encoded protein: CASSLGLSDSYGYTF.

This clonotype was picked up many times. The gene calls are TRBV5-5 and TRBJ1-1; TRBD1 agrees at 12 bases. This CDR3 spans 15 amino acids. Trimming at V came to 0 bases and at J to 7 bases, leaving 4 bases not matched to a gene. Per germline, CDR1 SGHKS and CDR2 YYEKEE (reference sequence). The CDR3 region has the DNA TGTGCCAGCAGCTTGGGGGGACAGGGGGCTATTGAAGCTTTCTTT. This encodes CASSLGGQGAIEAFF.

This clonotype was observed many times. The gene calls are TRBV20-1 and TRBJ2-7, with TRBD2 identical over 7 bases. The junction had 8 bases not matched to a gene; V was cut back by 3 bases and J by 3 bases. Germline values: CDR1 DFQATT, CDR2 SNEGSKA (reference sequence). CDR3 length: 14 residues. The DNA for the CDR3 is TGCAGTGCTAGTCCTCCTGGGGGGGTCTACGAGCAGTACTTC. Amino acid sequence: CSASPPGGVYEQYF.

In this sample, this clonotype turned up many times. The J gene is TRBJ1-3, the V gene TRBV15, with unresolved D. Trimming pared 6 bases from V and 0 bases from J, leaving 6 bases between. Germline V CDR1 and CDR2: LNHNV, YYDKDF (reference sequence). The CDR3 has 13 residues. The CDR3 DNA follows: TGTGCCACCAGTGGCGGCTCTGGAAACACCATATATTTT. Its protein product is CATSGGSGNTIYF. Drawing the rest from reference TRBV15 and TRBJ1-3, the complete variable domain is DAMVIQNPRYQVTQFGKPVTLSCSQTLNHNVMYWYQQKSSQAPKLLFHYYDKDFNNEADTPDNFQSRRPNTSFCFLDIRSPGLGDTAMYLCATSGGSGNTIYFGEGSWLTVV.

This clonotype was seen ten or more times. This chain joins TRBV9 and TRBJ1-6; D is unclear. V shed 3 bases and J shed 11 bases, with 9 bases lying between them. In germline, CDR1 is SGDLS, CDR2 YYNGEE. CDR3 length: 12 residues. CDR3 region: CASSDTRPPLHF. The CDR3 DNA reads as TGTGCCAGCAGCGATACAAGGCCACCCCTCCACTTT.

At least ten counts were recorded for this clonotype. The chain couples TRBV5-4 to TRBJ2-7; no clear D. Trimming took off 4 bases at V and 2 bases at J, with 13 bases between the two ends. Germline V gives CDR1 SGHNT, CDR2 YYREEE (reference sequence). This CDR3 region has 14 residues. CDR3 bases: TGTGCCAGCAGCGAAAGGACCGCGCCCTACGAGCAGTACTTC. It codes for CASSERTAPYEQYF. Full variable domain (missing parts from reference TRBV5-4 and TRBJ2-7): ETGVTQSPTHLIKTRGQQVTLRCSSQSGHNTVSWYQQALGQGPQFIFQYYREEENGRGNFPPRFSGLQFPNYSSELNVNALELDDSALYLCASSERTAPYEQYFGPGTRLTVT.

This clonotype was counted only a few times. A much bigger clone sits one base away, suggesting this may be a read error. The chain is built from TRBV9 and TRBJ2-5; 7 bases match TRBD1. This CDR3 spans 14 amino acids. Germline V gene lookup returns CDR1 SGDLS and CDR2 YYNGEE. The CDR3 reads CASNVEGTAETQYF. In DNA, the CDR3 is TGTGCCAGCAACGTAGAAGGGACAGCGGAGACCCAGTACTTC.

This clonotype was counted many times. V gene TRBV7-9 combines with J gene TRBJ2-4; perhaps D is TRBD1 or TRBD2 (5 bases each). Germline V CDR1 and CDR2: SEHNR, FQNEAQ (reference sequence). V dropped 5 bases and J dropped 2 bases, with 16 bases sitting between them. The CDR3 is 16 residues long. As DNA, the CDR3 is TGTGCCAGCAGCCTCACCCGGGACGTCTCCAAAAACATTCAGTACTTC. Translation: CASSLTRDVSKNIQYF.

This clonotype was picked up many times. The V call is TRBV30, the J call TRBJ2-3, with D possibly TRBD1 on 6 matching bases. V was shortened by 0 bases and J by 11 bases, with 12 bases between the two germline ends. CDR3 length: 12 residues. Germline CDR1 GTSNPN, CDR2 SVGIG (reference sequence). CDR3 sequence reads: CAWSVAGVMQYF. CDR3 sequence (DNA): TGTGCCTGGAGTGTAGCAGGGGTGATGCAGTATTTT.

J is TRBJ2-4 and V is TRBV19, with D unresolved. The CDR3 runs 16 residues. V lost 0 bases, J lost 7 bases, and 16 bases lay in between. The germline CDR1 and CDR2 sequences are LNHDA and SQIVND (reference sequence). The CDR3 loop is CASSIDHGEGLNIQYF. For the CDR3, the DNA is TGTGCCAGTAGTATAGATCATGGTGAAGGTCTGAACATTCAGTACTTC.

This clonotype was recorded at least ten times. V gene TRBV6-5 combines with J gene TRBJ2-7; D is undetermined. V lost 0 bases and J 3 bases, leaving 9 bases between the germline ends. This CDR3 is 14 amino acids long. Germline CDR1 MNHEY, CDR2 SVGAGI. CDR3 sequence: CASSYSAEYYEQYF. CDR3 DNA sequence: TGTGCCAGCAGTTACTCCGCGGAGTACTACGAGCAGTACTTC.

In this sample, this clonotype turned up many times. The genes are TRBV5-1 and TRBJ1-2; 11 nucleotides align to TRBD1. The trim removed 4 bases at V and 1 base at J, leaving 3 bases unmatched. This CDR3 is built from 15 residues. In germline, CDR1 is SGHRS, CDR2 YFSETQ. CDR3 DNA sequence: TGCGCCAGCAGCCTCGGGACAGGGGGTAACTATGGCTACACCTTC. Its protein product is CASSLGTGGNYGYTF.

This chain connects TRBV20-1 to TRBJ2-7, with TRBD1 matching over 7 bases. Germline V gene sequence: CDR1 DFQATT, CDR2 SNEGSKA (reference sequence). The CDR3 loop spans 14 amino acids. Germline trimming cut 5 bases from V and 0 bases from J; bases unmatched to any gene: 7. The CDR3 spells CSAQDRIFSYEQYF. CDR3 nucleotide sequence: TGCAGTGCTCAGGACAGGATCTTCTCCTACGAGCAGTACTTC.

The table lists this clonotype with many counts. The chain recombines TRBV7-9 with TRBJ1-1; D uncertain. The germline V gene encodes CDR1 SEHNR and CDR2 FQNEAQ (reference sequence). The CDR3 is 17 residues long. V lost 5 bases to trimming and J lost 3 bases, with 22 bases between them. The CDR3 sequence is CASSPRPRTAGDTEAFF. CDR3 in DNA: TGTGCCAGCAGCCCCCGGCCCAGGACTGCTGGGGACACTGAAGCTTTCTTT.

As regards this clonotype: A read error is possible here, since a much larger clone lies one base away. V usage is TRBV20-1 and J usage is TRBJ2-7; D unclear. The CDR3 is made up of 11 amino acids. CDR1 and CDR2 from the germline V gene are DFQATT and SNEGSKA (reference sequence). V lost 3 bases and J 6 bases, leaving 9 bases between the germline ends. CDR3 residues: CSARAGFEQYF. The CDR3 nucleotides are TGCAGTGCTAGGGCCGGGTTCGAGCAGTACTTC.